The source of this T cell receptor beta chain is a study of blood T cell repertoires in COVID-19. Study at large: PBMCs, B-cell-depleted T cells, or T cells were the source of the cDNA or gDNA that made up the material.

CDR1 and CDR2 (germline): MDHEN, SYDVKM. This CDR3 spans 16 amino acids. Trimming pared 6 bases from V and 0 bases from J, leaving 12 bases between. The data were produced by immunoSEQ multiplex PCR, yet TCRdb's version contains in-frame clones alone and is incomplete. The sample includes 110,000 or so clones, around 82% seen only once; the top ten take approximately 4.3%. The sample was peripheral blood. The chain has TRBV28 and TRBJ2-6; D gene uncertain. The sequence came from a human donor in a cohort sampled during active or convalescent COVID-19. Here the CDR3 reads CASRPWASSGANVLTF. For the CDR3, the DNA is TGTGCCAGCAGGCCTTGGGCGAGCTCTGGGGCCAACGTCCTGACTTTC.